Below, 13 T cell receptor beta chains from the same sample are listed, as sequenced in a study of control samples from healthy donors and cancer patients. TCRdb's table, derived via immunoSEQ multiplex PCR, lists solely in-frame clones and lacks some. The sample contains about 150,000 clones, about nine tenths of which appear only once. Specimen: blood. These receptor sequences come from a middle-aged woman in good health.

The CDR3 loop reads CATRPGPEFNEQFF. CDR3 DNA: TGTGCCACCAGGCCGGGACCCGAGTTTAATGAGCAGTTCTTC. V is TRBV15 and J is TRBJ2-1; D tentatively reads TRBD1 or TRBD2 (5 bases each). Looked up from germline, CDR1 is LNHNV and CDR2 is YYDKDF (reference sequence). Trimming removed 6 bases from V and 7 bases from J, with 16 bases in between. The CDR3 has 14 residues. The whole variable domain, filled in from reference TRBV15 and TRBJ2-1, reads DAMVIQNPRYQVTQFGKPVTLSCSQTLNHNVMYWYQQKSSQAPKLLFHYYDKDFNNEADTPDNFQSRRPNTSFCFLDIRSPGLGDTAMYLCATRPGPEFNEQFFGPGTRLTVL.

The chain recombines TRBV20-1 with TRBJ2-5, with TRBD2 as a possible D gene (6 bases). This CDR3 comprises 13 residues. Germline-derived CDR1 and CDR2 are DFQATT and SNEGSKA (reference sequence). The V end was cut by 3 bases, the J end by 2 bases, with 10 bases between. DNA of the CDR3: TGCAGTGCTAGTTGGGACTTTCAAGAGACCCAGTACTTC. It encodes CSASWDFQETQYF.

The genes are TRBV9 and TRBJ2-7, with D perhaps TRBD1 (5 bases). The CDR3 covers 15 residues. Germline-derived CDR1 and CDR2 are SGDLS and YYNGEE. The V gene lost 3 bases and the J gene lost 4 bases, with 17 bases spanning the gap. The CDR3 region has the DNA TGTGCCAGCAGCGCCCAGCCGACAGCTAAGTACGAGCAGTACTTC. Encoded protein: CASSAQPTAKYEQYF.

This chain joins TRBV18 and TRBJ2-3; 7 positions match TRBD1. This CDR3 comprises 15 residues. Germline V gives CDR1 KGHSH, CDR2 LQKENI. The J segment lost 3 bases and the V segment lost 0 bases, leaving 3 bases of the junction unmatched. DNA of the CDR3: TGTGCCAGCTCACCACCGCTCAGGGGGACAGATACGCAGTATTTT. Translated: CASSPPLRGTDTQYF.

The J gene is TRBJ2-3, the V gene TRBV9, with no clear D. Looked up from germline, CDR1 is SGDLS and CDR2 is YYNGEE. The CDR3 spans 13 residues. V was cut by 0 bases and J by 7 bases, with 9 bases left in between. This CDR3 is CASSVGSANTQYF. CDR3 DNA sequence: TGTGCCAGCAGCGTAGGATCGGCTAATACGCAGTATTTT.

The chain recombines TRBV5-1 with TRBJ2-7; the match to TRBD1 covers 9 bases. The CDR3 has 14 amino acids. J gave up 7 bases and V 4 bases, and 9 bases lay outside the gene matches. The germline CDR1 and CDR2 sequences are SGHRS and YFSETQ. The CDR3 sequence is CASSVGTGTREQYF. CDR3 sequence (DNA): TGCGCCAGCAGCGTCGGGACAGGGACTCGGGAGCAGTACTTC.

The V gene is TRBV12-3 or TRBV12-4, the J gene TRBJ2-3, with D uncertain. This CDR3 contains 13 residues. V was trimmed by 10 bases and J by 0 bases, leaving 11 bases between them. In DNA, the CDR3 is TGTGCCATCGGCCGAGGAAGCACAGATACGCAGTATTTT. Encoded protein: CAIGRGSTDTQYF.

CDR3 residues: CASSESRGNEKLFF. Here the CDR3 DNA reads TGCGCCAGCAGTGAGTCAAGAGGGAACGAAAAACTGTTTTTT. The rearrangement uses TRBV10-1 and TRBJ1-4; D is unresolved. The CDR3 sequence is 14 residues long. The germline V gene has CDR1 WNHNN and CDR2 SYGVQD (reference sequence). The ends were cut back, 0 bases at V and 8 bases at J, with 10 bases in the middle.

The V call is TRBV9, the J call TRBJ1-6; D remains unclear. The germline CDR1 and CDR2 sequences are SGDLS and YYNGEE. This CDR3 contains 15 residues. Trimming took 0 bases from V and 7 from J, leaving 11 bases between them. CDR3 protein: CASSVGGVGNSPLHF. DNA for the CDR3: TGTGCCAGCAGCGTAGGTGGGGTCGGGAATTCACCCCTCCACTTT.

The rearrangement joins TRBV5-1 to TRBJ1-1, with D possibly TRBD1 on 6 matching bases. The CDR3 loop spans 15 amino acids. Looked up from germline, CDR1 is SGHRS and CDR2 is YFSETQ. Trimming took off 3 bases at V and 3 bases at J, with 15 bases between the two ends. The CDR3 spells CASSSRGAVYTEAFF. DNA of the CDR3: TGCGCCAGCAGCTCGAGGGGGGCTGTGTACACTGAAGCTTTCTTT.

The rearrangement joins TRBV12-3 or TRBV12-4 to TRBJ2-1, with D perhaps matching TRBD1 (6 bases). V was trimmed by 5 bases and J by 9 bases, leaving 14 bases between them. The CDR3 has 13 amino acids. The CDR3 region has the DNA TGTGCCAGCAGTCTTGGGACAACTGGTGAGCAGTTCTTC. This sequence encodes CASSLGTTGEQFF.

The V call is TRBV7-9, the J call TRBJ1-2, with D possibly being TRBD1 (5 bases). Trimming stripped 7 bases from V and 4 bases from J, with 16 bases between. The CDR3 runs to 14 residues. Germline V gives CDR1 SEHNR, CDR2 FQNEAQ (reference sequence). DNA of the CDR3: TGTGCCAGCACCAGATCCGGGACGCTCTATGGCTACACCTTC. Protein product: CASTRSGTLYGYTF.

V is TRBV6-2 or TRBV6-3 and J is TRBJ2-3, with D tentatively TRBD2 (5 bases). The V gene's germline CDR1 is MNHEY and CDR2 SVGEGT. The CDR3 extends over 17 amino acids. V lost 4 bases and J 2 bases, leaving 19 bases between the germline ends. Here the CDR3 reads CASSSRGSENITDTQYF. The CDR3 DNA follows: TGTGCCAGCAGTTCCCGGGGTAGCGAGAATATCACAGATACGCAGTATTTT.